The subject of this entry is one T cell receptor beta chain. Its binding antigen is unknown. Base qualities are not provided; no much larger clone lies one nucleotide away. In the germline V gene, CDR1 corresponds to SGHRS and CDR2 to YFSETQ. From its cysteine to its phenylalanine, the CDR3 spans 17 amino acids. The retained sequence is limited to the CDR3, 51 bases, with the frame set at the first base. V lost 0 bases and J lost 5 bases, and the count of bases not matched to a germline gene is 10. The sample originates from a study of shared clonotypes between healthy human individuals (TCRdb year 2020). In the study overall: Three men and two women, aged 18 to 49 years, made up the cohort. For each donor, three plates each were used for CD4 naive and CD4 memory, two plates were used for CD8 naive, and one plate was used for CD8 memory. To estimate repertoire size and how much clonotypes are shared between individuals, the study performed deep sequencing of blood TCR repertoires from roughly five healthy adults. To increase sequencing depth and limit assay-specific biases, different laboratories used diverse techniques to prepare libraries and sequence TCR repertoires. Between about 0.9 and 8.9 billion PBMCs per donor were obtained by leukapheresis. The investigation overall reported the following: Because the study included a small number of donors, the genetic and exposure-history diversity represented was limited. Higher generation probabilities were observed for clonotypes shared by all four sorted-subset donors than for non-shared clonotypes. Naive subsets generally had larger estimated clonotype richness than memory subsets. Pairwise subsampling led to the expectation that sequencing depth would affect the degree of clonotype sharing among donors. When a few donors were compared, the shared fraction of clonotypes was 5% to 6.5% for naive CD4, more than 3% for naive CD8, more than 2% for memory CD4, and under 0.5% for memory CD8. Sampling was limited to blood, and TCR repertoires in tissue likely differ from TCR repertoires in blood. Rarefaction of sorted-subset datasets indicated incomplete sequencing despite the large sequencing depth.

The donors were healthy, HIV-negative adults who had no recently reported acute infections or vaccinations. Every donor was a Caucasian adult living in Nashville, Tennessee, USA. CD8 memory samples combined magnetically selected CD45RO+ cells with CCR7-negative CD45RA+ effector memory (TemRA) cells. Blood was collected by leukapheresis, and PBMCs were isolated by Ficoll-Histopaque density gradient centrifugation and then cryopreserved in liquid nitrogen vapor phase. Analytical flow cytometry was used to check the purity and quantity of each magnetically sorted T cell population. Each sorted fraction had its genomic DNA isolated and then quantified by UV absorbance on a Nanodrop 2000c. Using the deep immunoSEQ assay, TCR CDR3 regions were amplified from genomic DNA by multiplex PCR. Genomic DNA extracted from each cell subset was distributed evenly over all wells of several immunoSEQ 96-well plates, and each plate served as one replicate. For sorted subsets, each replicate PCR was loaded with 200 to 250 ng genomic DNA, equivalent to 30,000 or so T cell genomes. The purified libraries were quantified using a Qubit 3.0 fluorometer, sized with a Bioanalyzer 2100, and then quantified again using the KAPA Library Quantification kit. A separate single-read 150-cycle Illumina NextSeq 550 flow cell was used to sequence each immunoSEQ 96-well plate. As for the original processing: Because only junctional sequences without quality scores were contained in the immunoSEQ output, filtering matching that applied to full-length reads could not be performed. Sequences were annotated with PyIR, a Python wrapper for IgBLAST v1.9, using IMGT germline references to assign V/J genes and CDR3. Reads were filtered out if the reads had weak V/J assignments (E-value above 1e-6), no CDR3, stop codons, out-of-frame junctions, or ambiguous translated residues. V3J clonotypes were defined as sequences sharing an identical inferred V gene, J gene, and CDR3 amino acid sequence. The percentage overlap between two repertoires was calculated by dividing the number of shared unique clonotypes by the size of the smaller repertoire. Three approaches were used to assess repertoire richness: RTK rarefaction, the Chao1 estimator, and Recon v2.1 estimates of unobserved clonotypes. Generation probabilities for all TCRbeta clonotypes obtained by the gDNA method from a few donors were computed using OLGA. Not all clones reach the TCRdb copy of this immuneACCESS table, which keeps in-frame sequences only. Checked studies attribute under half of the gap to unresolved V genes and leave the rest unexplained. That table gives V, J and clone size, and the DNA gave D and trimming. A total of around 690,000 clones appear in this sample, 80% to 95% of them only once. 34% of the sample belongs to the ten largest clones.

This TCR came from a man aged 18 to 30 in good health. Some clones in this sample may be carry-over from other donors' samples. This receptor chain uses TRBV5-1 and TRBJ2-1, with 8 bases matching TRBD1. The sequenced sample was memory CD8+ T cells from PBMCs. Per the publication, the cell subset or site label means: CD45RO+ cells pooled with CCR7-negative TemRA cells. The sequence in DNA is TGCGCCAGCAGCTTGGTGAGACGGGACAGGACTCACAATGAGCAGTTCTTC. It codes for CASSLVRRDRTHNEQFF.